A selection of T cell receptor beta chains follows, all from one sample in a study of blood T cells in healthy people across ages. TCRdb analysed the 5' RACE reads with MiXCR anew, one entry per CDR3 protein. Of hundreds of thousands of distinct CDR3 sequences in the sample, more than 25% were seen once. The sample comprised blood. All receptors come from a woman older than 75 in good health. The CDR3 runs from the conserved cysteine through the conserved F or W. The D gene is left open where the match is weak. Size tells how often a clone was seen (once, few, many) or the class of an expanded clone, and some rows leave it out.

j_gene | d_gene | v_gene | abundance | CDR3aa | CDR3nt
TRBJ1-4 | TRBD1 | TRBV28 | . | CASSSDRADEKLFF | TGTGCCAGCAGTTCCGACAGGGCGGATGAAAAACTGTTTTTT
TRBJ2-3 | TRBD1 | TRBV20-1 | many | CSATRTGHNADTQYF | TGCAGTGCCACCCGGACAGGTCATAATGCAGATACGCAGTATTTT
TRBJ2-7 | . | TRBV21-1 | . | CASDDRVMPYEQYF | TGTGCCAGCGACGATAGGGTGATGCCCTACGAGCAGTACTTC
TRBJ1-5 | . | TRBV2 | . | CASSGDGGQPQHF | TGTGCCAGCAGTGGGGACGGGGGACAGCCCCAGCATTTT
TRBJ1-2 | . | TRBV5-1 | . | CASSLVRDNYGYTF | TGCGCCAGCAGCTTGGTTCGGGATAACTATGGCTACACCTTC
TRBJ2-1 | . | TRBV7-9 | many | CASSQSPQSTNEQFF | TGTGCCAGCAGCCAAAGTCCCCAATCGACCAATGAGCAGTTCTTC
TRBJ2-1 | . | TRBV3-1 | many | CASSQGTGKSEQFF | TGTGCCAGCAGCCAAGGAACAGGGAAGAGTGAGCAGTTCTTC
TRBJ2-5 | . | TRBV6-6 | many | CASSGVLGYQETQYF | TGTGCCAGCAGTGGCGTTTTGGGGTACCAAGAGACCCAGTACTTC
TRBJ2-7 | . | TRBV20-1 | few | CSARSSSAYISYNEQYF | TGCAGTGCTAGATCCTCTAGCGCGTATATCTCCTACAATGAGCAGTACTTC
TRBJ2-5 | . | TRBV18 | . | CVTSLGSQETQYF | TGTGTCACCTCCCTTGGGAGCCAAGAGACCCAGTACTTC
TRBJ2-1 | TRBD2 | TRBV6-2/TRBV6-3 | . | CASSYFTGGGEQFF | TGTGCCAGCAGTTATTTTACGGGGGGGGGTGAGCAGTTCTTC
TRBJ2-1 | TRBD2 | TRBV20-1 | . | CSARDLREAYNEQFF | TGCAGTGCTAGAGATTTGCGGGAGGCTTACAATGAGCAGTTCTTC
TRBJ2-2 | TRBD1 | TRBV5-5 | few | CASSRGTGQRAGELFF | TGTGCCAGCAGCCGAGGGACAGGGCAAAGGGCCGGGGAGCTGTTTTTT
TRBJ1-2 | . | TRBV7-9 | . | CASSLLSGSTYTF | TGTGCCAGCAGCTTACTATCGGGCTCCACCTACACCTTC
TRBJ1-2 | . | TRBV5-6 | many | CASSLIGVGYTF | TGTGCCAGCAGCTTGATCGGGGTCGGCTACACCTTC
TRBJ2-5 | TRBD1 | TRBV7-9 | many | CASSLSTGVTQYF | TGTGCCAGCAGCTTATCGACAGGGGTGACCCAGTACTTC
TRBJ2-7 | TRBD2 | TRBV20-1 | . | CSATSGGPTLYNEQYF | TGCAGTGCTACTAGCGGGGGGCCAACCCTCTACAATGAGCAGTACTTC
TRBJ2-1 | . | TRBV11-2 | many | CASDHERVYNEQFF | TGTGCCAGTGACCATGAGCGGGTCTACAATGAGCAGTTCTTC